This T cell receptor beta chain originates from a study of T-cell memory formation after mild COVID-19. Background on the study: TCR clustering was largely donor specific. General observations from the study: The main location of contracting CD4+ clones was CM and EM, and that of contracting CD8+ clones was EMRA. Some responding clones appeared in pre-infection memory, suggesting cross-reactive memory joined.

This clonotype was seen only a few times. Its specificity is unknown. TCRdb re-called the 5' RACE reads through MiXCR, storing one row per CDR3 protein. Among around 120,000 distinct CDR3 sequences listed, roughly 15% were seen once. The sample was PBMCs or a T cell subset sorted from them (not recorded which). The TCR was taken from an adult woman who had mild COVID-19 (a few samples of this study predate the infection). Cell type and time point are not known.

The CDR3 DNA reads TGTGCCAGCAATCCGGGACTACACCCAGATCCGAGCACAGATACGCAGTATTTT. Protein product: CASNPGLHPDPSTDTQYF. The chain couples TRBV19 to TRBJ2-3, with 7 bases that match TRBD2. V dropped 9 bases and J dropped 0; count of bases not matched to a gene: 18. This CDR3 is 18 amino acids long. Germline V CDR1 and CDR2: LNHDA, SQIVND (reference sequence).